What follows describes a single T cell receptor (beta chain). Patients in Seattle were enrolled during active infection, then followed longitudinally. The sample originates from a study of blood T cell repertoires in COVID-19. On the study more broadly: From T cells, B-cell-depleted T cells, or PBMCs came the material, which was cDNA or gDNA.

Germline CDR1 and CDR2: SGHRS and YFSETQ. The CDR3 is 13 residues long. Trimming left V 4 bases short and J 1 base short, with 8 bases between. Per the original data handling: Reference gene primer amplification gave estimated nucleated cell counts. The data were produced by immunoSEQ multiplex PCR, yet TCRdb's version contains in-frame clones alone and is incomplete. The V and J calls and clone size come from that table; D and trimming were worked out from the DNA. The repertoire holds 70,000 to 100,000 clones, with 89% as singletons. This receptor was taken from a man aged 50-60 years with COVID-19, enrolled during active disease. The sample taken for sequencing was peripheral blood. This rearrangement joins TRBV5-1 to TRBJ1-1; D gene unclear. The CDR3 here is CASSQDTNTEAFF. DNA for the CDR3: TGCGCCAGCAGCCAAGACACGAACACTGAAGCTTTCTTT.